This T cell receptor beta chain was sequenced for a study of T cell responses to AZD1222 COVID-19 vaccine. Regarding this clone: Its antigen remains unidentified.

Findings of the study overall: Samples come after the peak T cell response, not at day 14.

This table comes from immunoSEQ multiplex PCR, and its TCRdb copy is limited to in-frame clones, with some not included. Of about 110,000 clones listed, 88% are singletons. V lost 11 bases to trimming and J lost 8 bases, with 12 bases between them. The CDR3 is made up of 10 amino acids. The germline gives CDR1 LNHDA, CDR2 SQIVND (reference sequence). This TCR came from an adult in good health. Sequences were derived from peripheral blood, sampled on day 0 of AZD1222 vaccination. V gene TRBV19 combines with J gene TRBJ2-5; TRBD2 might be the D (6 bases). The CDR3 nucleotides are TGTGCCGCGGGGAAAGCAACCCAGTACTTC. The encoded protein is CAAGKATQYF.